The 2 T cell receptor beta chains reported below all come from one sample, sequenced in a study of OX40 agonist ivuxolimab in advanced cancers. Profiled with immunoSEQ multiplex PCR; TCRdb holds only in-frame clones, not every one. Among about 150,000 clones listed, 94% were seen once. The sample consisted of CD4+ or CD8+ T cells sorted from blood, taken in a trial of the OX40 agonist ivuxolimab. These receptors originate from an adult with an advanced solid tumor such as melanoma, head and neck, liver or kidney cancer.

The chain couples TRBV7-2 to TRBJ1-1; D uncertain. There are 15 residues in the CDR3. V dropped 3 bases and J dropped 2 bases, with 13 bases sitting between them. The germline CDR1 and CDR2 sequences are SGHTA and FQGNSA. As DNA, the CDR3 is TGTGCCAGCAGCTTGCTCGGGCCTTCCAACACTGAAGCTTTCTTT. It encodes CASSLLGPSNTEAFF.

The rearrangement links TRBV10-3 to TRBJ2-2; 7 bases agree with TRBD1. The CDR3 has 14 residues. The J segment lost 4 bases and the V segment lost 4 bases, leaving 3 bases of the junction unmatched. Germline V CDR1 and CDR2: ENHRY, SYGVKD. This CDR3 reads CAISGQGPTGELFF. The CDR3 DNA reads TGTGCCATCAGTGGACAGGGACCCACCGGGGAGCTGTTTTTT.